These 12 T cell receptor beta chains share one sample of origin, sequenced in a study of response to subunit inactivated influenza vaccine. TCRdb ran MiXCR on the RT-PCR reads and lists one entry per CDR3 protein. The repertoire holds approximately 530,000 distinct CDR3 sequences, with less than 8% as singletons. The sample here was PBMCs from blood, taken less than 30 months after vaccination. The source of these receptors is a man aged 45 to 75 who received an inactivated influenza vaccine.

This clonotype was seen a few times. This chain connects TRBV20-1 to TRBJ2-4; 7 bases match TRBD2. Germline-derived CDR1 and CDR2 are DFQATT and SNEGSKA (reference sequence). After removal of 4 bases from V and 1 base from J, the junction contained 7 bases not matched to a gene. CDR3 size: 15 residues. The CDR3 nucleotides read TGCAGTGCTATTAGGCGGGAGTGGGCCAAAAACATTCAGTACTTC. Translating gives CSAIRREWAKNIQYF.

The table lists this clonotype with many counts. The chain recombines TRBV5-1 with TRBJ1-5; no clear D gene. Trimming removed 4 bases from V and 1 base from J, with 12 bases in between. The CDR3 totals 15 residues. Germline V CDR1 and CDR2: SGHRS, YFSETQ. The CDR3 DNA reads as TGCGCCAGCAGCGTGGCCGGGGTAAGCAATCAGCCCCAGCATTTT. Its translation is CASSVAGVSNQPQHF.

This clonotype was detected many times. The rearrangement links TRBV5-4 to TRBJ2-1; TRBD2 matches 7 bases. This CDR3 is built from 18 residues. In germline, CDR1 is SGHNT, CDR2 YYREEE (reference sequence). Trimming cost V 4 bases and J 0 bases; bases outside gene matches: 13. The CDR3 DNA is TGTGCCAGCAGCCTATCCCGACTAGCCCAGAGCTCCTACAATGAGCAGTTCTTC. Translating it yields CASSLSRLAQSSYNEQFF.

This clonotype was seen repeatedly, ten times or more. This sequence joins TRBV20-1 and TRBJ2-3; 12 bases line up with TRBD2. The J segment lost 6 bases and the V segment lost 3 bases, leaving 7 bases of the junction unmatched. This CDR3 is 15 amino acids long. Looked up from germline, CDR1 is DFQATT and CDR2 is SNEGSKA (reference sequence). CDR3 DNA sequence: TGCAGTGCTAGGCGCCTAGCGGGGGGGATGGATACGCAGTATTTT. This encodes CSARRLAGGMDTQYF.

The sample holds a few counts of this clonotype. Compared with germline, one end of the junction differs, possibly owing to a read error. The rearrangement links TRBV12-3 or TRBV12-4 to TRBJ2-1; the match to TRBD2 covers 8 bases. The CDR3 loop spans 14 amino acids. In DNA, the CDR3 is TGTGCCAGCAGTTCTAGCGGGCACTACAATGAGCGGTTCTTC. Protein: CASSSSGHYNERFF.

This clonotype showed up many times. V and J are TRBV6-1 and TRBJ2-3, with D perhaps matching TRBD2 (6 bases). This CDR3 region has 14 residues. Germline V CDR1 and CDR2: MNHNS, SASEGT. Trimming left V 5 bases short and J 3 bases short, with 12 bases between. CDR3 nucleotide sequence: TGTGCCAGCAGTACCGGGACTCCGACAGATACGCAGTATTTT. Amino acid sequence: CASSTGTPTDTQYF.

This chain uses TRBV18 with TRBJ2-1; possible D gene TRBD2, 5 bases. The CDR3 is made up of 13 amino acids. Germline CDR1 KGHSH, CDR2 LQKENI. The germline V and J ends were trimmed by 4 bases and 9 bases, with 13 bases remaining between them. CDR3 amino acids: CASSLRTESEQFF. CDR3 in DNA: TGTGCCAGCTCACTCAGGACTGAAAGTGAGCAGTTCTTC.

The rearrangement links TRBV6-6 to TRBJ1-1; the D is unclear. V was pared by 0 bases and J by 3 bases, with 5 bases between. CDR1 and CDR2 (germline): MNHNY, SVGAGI (reference sequence). The CDR3 is made up of 13 amino acids. The chain's CDR3 is CASSYSWDTEAFF. As DNA, the CDR3 is TGTGCCAGCAGTTACTCGTGGGACACTGAAGCTTTCTTT.

The gene calls are TRBV4-3 and TRBJ2-3, with 7 bases lining up with TRBD2. Germline V gene lookup returns CDR1 LGHNA and CDR2 YSLEER. With 2 bases clipped from V and 4 bases from J, the junction kept 12 bases outside the gene matches. This CDR3 contains 17 residues. The CDR3 sequence is CASSQSTLAGVPDTQYF. As DNA, the CDR3 is TGCGCCAGCAGCCAATCGACGTTGGCGGGGGTCCCAGATACGCAGTATTTT.

At least ten counts were recorded for this clonotype. The genes are TRBV7-9 and TRBJ2-4; possibly TRBD1 or TRBD2 for D (7 bases each). The germline V gene encodes CDR1 SEHNR and CDR2 FQNEAQ (reference sequence). V gave up 4 bases and J gave up 7 bases, with 17 bases separating them. This CDR3 region has 15 residues. CDR3 in DNA: TGTGCCAGCAGCTCCAACGACAGGGAGGGGAACATTCAGTACTTC. It encodes CASSSNDREGNIQYF.

There are many counts of this clonotype. V usage is TRBV28 and J usage is TRBJ2-7; D is possibly TRBD2 (7 bases). Germline V gives CDR1 MDHEN, CDR2 SYDVKM. There are 15 residues in the CDR3. V lost 5 bases and J lost 2, with 16 bases in between. The CDR3 bases are TGTGCCAGCAGTACGGAGGGGGGGCACACCTACGAGCAGTACTTC. Residues: CASSTEGGHTYEQYF. The entire variable domain, with the rest obtained from reference TRBV28 and TRBJ2-7, is as follows: DVKVTQSSRYLVKRTGEKVFLECVQDMDHENMFWYRQDPGLGLRLIYFSYDVKMKEKGDIPEGYSVSREKKERFSLILESASTNQTSMYLCASSTEGGHTYEQYFGPGTRLTVT.

This clonotype was picked up many times. The J gene is TRBJ2-3, the V gene TRBV28; D is perhaps TRBD1 or TRBD2 (5 bases each). V was cut by 11 bases and J by 5 bases, with 20 bases left in between. Germline V lookup: CDR1 MDHEN, CDR2 SYDVKM. The CDR3 length is 14 residues. CDR3 DNA sequence: TGTGCCGCGGGTTCGGCAGGGAAAGGAGATACGCAGTATTTT. This gives the protein CAAGSAGKGDTQYF.